A selection of T cell receptor beta chains follows, all from one sample in a study of blood T cells in healthy people across ages. TCRdb called the 5' RACE reads again in MiXCR, with one record for every CDR3 protein. The sample lists about 770,000 distinct CDR3 sequences, more than 40% seen once, with around 21% in the top ten. Source material: blood. These receptors were collected from a man in his 60s in good health. The CDR3 runs from the conserved cysteine through the conserved F or W. The order of the fields is CDR3 protein, CDR3 DNA, CDR3 length, V gene, D gene, clone size, J gene. A D gene is named only where the DNA matches it firmly. Rows give clone size only sometimes, using once, few, many, or a class for an expanded clone.

CDR3 protein: CASSYSAGAAPYRQETQYF; CDR3 DNA: TGTGCCAGCAGTTACTCGGCAGGCGCCGCGCCGTACCGACAAGAGACCCAGTACTTC; CDR3 length: 19; V gene: TRBV6-5; D gene: NA; clone size: NA; J gene: TRBJ2-5
CDR3 protein: CATSVRSSSTDTQYF; CDR3 DNA: TGTGCCACCAGTGTTAGGTCCTCTAGCACAGATACGCAGTATTTT; CDR3 length: 15; V gene: TRBV24-1; D gene: NA; clone size: NA; J gene: TRBJ2-3
CDR3 protein: CASKRTGYSGANVLTF; CDR3 DNA: TGCGCCAGCAAGCGGACAGGTTACTCTGGGGCCAACGTCCTGACTTTC; CDR3 length: 16; V gene: TRBV10-2; D gene: TRBD1; clone size: NA; J gene: TRBJ2-6
CDR3 protein: CSAEYVDEGNPEAFF; CDR3 DNA: TGCAGTGCTGAGTACGTAGACGAGGGGAACCCCGAAGCTTTCTTT; CDR3 length: 15; V gene: TRBV20-1; D gene: NA; clone size: NA; J gene: TRBJ1-1
CDR3 protein: CASSESGAGESTDTQYF; CDR3 DNA: TGTGCCAGCAGTGAAAGCGGGGCGGGGGAGAGCACAGATACGCAGTATTTT; CDR3 length: 17; V gene: TRBV25-1; D gene: TRBD2; clone size: NA; J gene: TRBJ2-3
CDR3 protein: CSARDFQGFSYEQYF; CDR3 DNA: TGCAGTGCTAGAGATTTCCAGGGTTTCTCCTACGAGCAGTACTTC; CDR3 length: 15; V gene: TRBV20-1; D gene: NA; clone size: NA; J gene: TRBJ2-7
CDR3 protein: CATSALGGYEQYF; CDR3 DNA: TGTGCCACCAGCGCCTTGGGAGGCTACGAGCAGTACTTC; CDR3 length: 13; V gene: TRBV15; D gene: NA; clone size: NA; J gene: TRBJ2-7
CDR3 protein: CASSGSTGMHYGYTF; CDR3 DNA: TGTGCCAGCAGTGGGTCGACAGGGATGCACTATGGCTACACCTTC; CDR3 length: 15; V gene: TRBV25-1; D gene: TRBD1; clone size: few; J gene: TRBJ1-2
CDR3 protein: CASSNPETQYF; CDR3 DNA: TGTGCCAGCAGTAACCCGGAGACCCAGTACTTC; CDR3 length: 11; V gene: TRBV7-2; D gene: NA; clone size: few; J gene: TRBJ2-5
CDR3 protein: CASSRGLANTGELFF; CDR3 DNA: TGTGCCAGCAGCAGGGGACTCGCGAACACCGGGGAGCTGTTTTTT; CDR3 length: 15; V gene: TRBV5-5; D gene: NA; clone size: few; J gene: TRBJ2-2
CDR3 protein: CAISAAGEETQYF; CDR3 DNA: TGTGCCATCAGTGCCGCGGGGGAAGAGACCCAGTACTTC; CDR3 length: 13; V gene: TRBV10-3; D gene: TRBD2; clone size: NA; J gene: TRBJ2-5